The TCR beta chain described here comes from a study of T cell responses to AZD1222 COVID-19 vaccine. Study-wide results and limits: At 160-218 and 743-854, vaccine-associated CD4 TCRs were dominant, and they spanned spike. In all cases, repertoires were sampled only after the peak T cell response. Regions left unmutated in variants are reportedly the target of nearly half of spike-specific TCRs.

Assay: immunoSEQ multiplex PCR; the TCRdb copy retains only in-frame clones and omits some. Here the sample spans over 100,000 clones, around 90% being singletons. V was cut by 3 bases and J by 3 bases, with 5 bases left in between. The CDR3 loop spans 12 amino acids. Per germline, CDR1 LGHDT and CDR2 YNNKEL (reference sequence). A remark on this clone: The antigen is not known.

J is TRBJ1-2 and V is TRBV3-1 (or the pseudogene TRBV3-2); no clear D. This clonotype was sampled from an adult in good health. The sequencing here drew on peripheral blood, taken on day 0 of MenACWY control vaccination. The CDR3 DNA sequence: TGTGCCAGCAGCCATTTGTACTATGGCTACACCTTC. Translated, it gives CASSHLYYGYTF.